Shown below are 18 T cell receptor beta chains from a single sample sequenced in a study of naive and memory T cell subsets. Amplification of ligated cDNA took four PCR rounds with SP2 and nested alpha and beta constant primers. TCRdb processed the 5' RACE reads anew with MiXCR; each CDR3 protein has one entry. The sample has 55,000 to 70,000 distinct CDR3 sequences; around 7.3% are singletons. TCR cDNA received a 3' ligated oligonucleotide that carried a UMI. The receptors originated from a male donor in good health.

This clonotype was counted at least ten times. CDR3 DNA sequence: TGCAGTGCTAGAGCCGTCCCAGGGGGGGAAATTGCGACCGGGGAGCTGTTTTTT. Translating it yields CSARAVPGGEIATGELFF. V is TRBV20-1 and J is TRBJ2-2; D might be TRBD1 or TRBD2, each matching 7 bases. V lost 1 base, J lost 5 bases, and 23 bases lay in between. Germline CDR1 is DFQATT and CDR2 is SNEGSKA (reference sequence). The CDR3 consists of 18 residues.

The sample holds many counts of this clonotype. This chain connects TRBV7-2 to TRBJ1-4, with D perhaps TRBD1 (5 bases). The CDR3 has 14 amino acids. V gave up 5 bases and J gave up 7 bases, with 14 bases separating them. CDR1 is SGHTA, CDR2 FQGNSA, per germline. CDR3 loop: CASSPRAQGEKLFF. In DNA form, the CDR3 reads TGTGCCAGCAGCCCAAGAGCGCAGGGTGAAAAACTGTTTTTT.

This clonotype was seen a handful of times. The chain employs TRBV28 and TRBJ2-7; D call uncertain. V was pared by 3 bases and J by 4 bases, with 7 bases between. The CDR3 totals 12 residues. CDR1 and CDR2 (germline): MDHEN, SYDVKM. The CDR3 sequence is CASSLGVYEQYF. The CDR3 nucleotides are TGTGCCAGCAGTTTGGGCGTTTACGAGCAGTACTTC.

CDR3 in amino acids: CASSRETGTGGNTEAFF. The CDR3 region has the DNA TGTGCCAGTAGTAGGGAAACAGGAACGGGTGGGAACACTGAAGCTTTCTTT. The V gene is TRBV19, the J gene TRBJ1-1; possibly TRBD1 for D (5 bases). This CDR3 comprises 17 residues. The germline V gene has CDR1 LNHDA and CDR2 SQIVND (reference sequence). With 4 bases removed from V and 1 base from J, the gap between germline ends came to 19 bases. Combining the CDR3 with reference TRBV19 and TRBJ1-1 gives the whole variable domain DGGITQSPKYLFRKEGQNVTLSCEQNLNHDAMYWYRQDPGQGLRLIYYSQIVNDFQKGDIAEGYSVSREKKESFPLTVTSAQKNPTAFYLCASSRETGTGGNTEAFFGQGTRLTVV.

This clonotype has only a few counts. CDR3 sequence: CAASQGTEAFF. In DNA, the CDR3 is TGTGCCGCATCCCAGGGAACTGAAGCTTTCTTT. The chain joins TRBV2 to TRBJ1-1, with D perhaps TRBD1 (5 bases). V dropped 11 bases and J dropped 5 bases, with 12 bases sitting between them. The CDR3 spans 11 residues. Germline CDR1 SNHLY, CDR2 FYNNEI.

This clonotype appeared many times. The chain has TRBV6-6 and TRBJ2-7; 8 nucleotides line up with TRBD2. This CDR3 is 16 amino acids long. V trimming: 0 bases; J trimming: 5 bases; junction bases outside the gene matches: 9. Germline lookup yields CDR1 MNHNY and CDR2 SVGAGI (reference sequence). The CDR3 is CASSYSSAGGPDEQYF. As DNA, the CDR3 is TGTGCCAGCAGTTACTCGTCGGCGGGAGGTCCCGACGAGCAGTACTTC.

This clonotype was detected ten times or more. The chain recombines TRBV14 with TRBJ1-2, with 9 nucleotides matching TRBD1. Germline loops: CDR1 SGHDN, CDR2 FVKESK. CDR3 length: 14 residues. V trimming: 4 bases; J trimming: 6 bases; junction bases outside the gene matches: 6. The CDR3 loop is CASSPLGQGDGYTF. The DNA for the CDR3 is TGTGCCAGCAGCCCTTTGGGACAGGGAGATGGCTACACCTTC.

This clonotype has a handful of counts. This chain links TRBV6-2 or TRBV6-3 with TRBJ1-1; TRBD1 aligns across 10 bases. The length of the CDR3 is 16 residues. Trimming removed 2 bases from V and 1 base from J; junction bases left unmatched: 4. CDR1 and CDR2 from the germline V gene are MNHEY and SVGEGT. This chain's CDR3 is CASSYDRGPENTEAFF. The CDR3 DNA reads as TGTGCCAGCAGTTACGACAGGGGGCCCGAGAACACTGAAGCTTTCTTT.

This clonotype was detected a few times. V gene TRBV11-2 combines with J gene TRBJ2-5, with D tentatively TRBD1 or TRBD2 (6 bases each). Trimming pared 7 bases from V and 3 bases from J, leaving 21 bases between. CDR1 and CDR2 from the germline V gene are SGHAT and FQNNGV. This CDR3 has 16 amino acids. The CDR3 DNA is TGTGCCAGCACCGAGGGGGGTGCGGAAGGGGAAGAGACCCAGTACTTC. It encodes CASTEGGAEGEETQYF.

The chain employs TRBV6-5 and TRBJ2-1; D ambiguous. Trimming cost V 2 bases and J 9 bases, with 5 bases left between them. The CDR3 contains 11 residues. Germline-derived CDR1 and CDR2 are MNHEY and SVGAGI. The CDR3, as DNA: TGTGCCAGCAGTTACATGGGTGAGCAGTTCTTC. Protein sequence: CASSYMGEQFF.

J is TRBJ1-6 and V is TRBV7-9, with a possible D match to TRBD1 (6 bases). Per germline, CDR1 SEHNR and CDR2 FQNEAQ (reference sequence). Trimming removed 5 bases from V and 6 bases from J, with 11 bases in between. The length of the CDR3 is 14 residues. DNA for the CDR3: TGTGCCAGCAGCCACGAGGGGGGTAATTCACCCCTCCACTTT. Amino acids: CASSHEGGNSPLHF.

There are many counts of this clonotype. The chain is built from TRBV29-1 and TRBJ1-5; D unclear. Trimming removed 4 bases from V and 7 bases from J, with 14 bases in between. Germline V gene sequence: CDR1 SQVTM, CDR2 ANQGSEA. This CDR3 is built from 13 residues. The CDR3: CSVGSGERQPQHF. The CDR3 DNA is TGCAGCGTTGGAAGTGGGGAGAGACAGCCCCAGCATTTT.

This clonotype was seen ten or more times. The gene calls are TRBV29-1 and TRBJ2-3, with D uncertain. V shed 7 bases and J shed 3 bases, with 11 bases lying between them. The germline gives CDR1 SQVTM, CDR2 ANQGSEA. The CDR3 has 12 amino acids. In DNA form, the CDR3 reads TGCAGCGCCTGGGGTGGTACAGATACGCAGTATTTT. Encoded protein: CSAWGGTDTQYF.

This clonotype was recorded a few times. The chain combines TRBV12-5 with TRBJ1-5; a weak D match, TRBD1 (6 bases). The CDR3 consists of 19 residues. Germline V lookup: CDR1 LGHNT, CDR2 FRNRAP. V dropped 0 bases and J dropped 3 bases, with 21 bases sitting between them. The CDR3 region has the DNA TGTGCTAGTGGTTTGGTACCCATGGACAGCCTAGGTTCCAATCAGCCCCAGCATTTT. It translates to CASGLVPMDSLGSNQPQHF. Full variable domain (remainder filled in from reference TRBV12-5 and TRBJ1-5): DARVTQTPRHKVTEMGQEVTMRCQPILGHNTVFWYRQTMMQGLELLAYFRNRAPLDDSGMPKDRFSAEMPDATLATLKIQPSEPRDSAVYFCASGLVPMDSLGSNQPQHFGDGTRLSIL.

This clonotype was observed a few times. The rearrangement uses TRBV20-1 and TRBJ2-7; 7 bases are shared with TRBD1. Germline V gives CDR1 DFQATT, CDR2 SNEGSKA (reference sequence). The CDR3 has 14 residues. V shed 4 bases, J shed 6 bases, and the junction held 12 bases outside the gene matches. This CDR3 is CSAISPRQGREQYF. The CDR3 DNA reads as TGCAGTGCTATTTCGCCGAGACAGGGACGCGAGCAGTACTTC.

The chain employs TRBV6-6 and TRBJ1-1; D ambiguous. Germline CDR1 is MNHNY and CDR2 is SVGAGI (reference sequence). V was cut by 6 bases and J by 2 bases, with 10 bases left in between. This CDR3 is 13 amino acids long. CDR3 bases: TGTGCCAGCAGCGGACGGAGCAACACTGAAGCTTTCTTT. This sequence encodes CASSGRSNTEAFF.

The chain uses TRBV18 and TRBJ2-2; D gene ambiguous. Trimming removed 0 bases at V and 0 bases at J, with 8 bases between. Germline values: CDR1 KGHSH, CDR2 LQKENI. This CDR3 comprises 16 residues. This chain's CDR3 is CASSPPSRPNTGELFF. The DNA for the CDR3 is TGTGCCAGCTCACCACCATCCAGACCGAACACCGGGGAGCTGTTTTTT.

This clonotype has at least ten counts. The V and J genes are TRBV7-9 and TRBJ2-5; unclear D gene. The CDR3 consists of 13 residues. Between the trimmed V and J ends, which lost 3 bases and 2 bases, there was a span of 7 bases. Germline-derived CDR1 and CDR2 are SEHNR and FQNEAQ (reference sequence). The CDR3 sequence is CASSFLGQETQYF. Written as DNA, the CDR3 is TGTGCCAGCAGCTTTTTGGGACAAGAGACCCAGTACTTC.